This T cell receptor (beta chain) was observed in a study of technical replicates of blood from several donors. V was pared by 0 bases and J by 4 bases, with 13 bases between. The CDR3 is 15 residues long. Germline V gene lookup returns CDR1 SGHNT and CDR2 YYREEE (reference sequence). Sequenced by immunoSEQ multiplex PCR; TCRdb stores in-frame clones only, minus some. The table shows tens of thousands of clones, with roughly 92% occurring only once. The sample comprised T cells isolated from PBMCs. The TCR originated in a human donor in good health. The chain joins TRBV5-4 to TRBJ2-5; no clear D. CDR3 nucleotides: TGTGCCAGCAGCTTGGGCCCCGGAGTAGGAGAGACCCAGTACTTC. It yields the protein CASSLGPGVGETQYF.